This T cell receptor beta chain was sequenced during a study of technical replicates of blood from a handful of donors (dated by TCRdb to about 2017). As concerns this clone: Its antigen is unknown. No base quality values were provided; no much bigger clone lies one nucleotide off.

The CDR3 runs 12 residues from the cysteine to the phenylalanine. Left in the record is the CDR3 DNA by itself, 36 bases read in frame from the first base. The germline V gene gives CDR1 as SQVTM and CDR2 as ANQGSEA. V was cut back by 5 bases and J by 6 bases, leaving a gap of 13 bases between them. Libraries were prepared through the immunoSEQ multiplex PCR assay. Here the immuneACCESS table is served through TCRdb, limited to in-frame sequences with V and J called. Missing clones are a known gap in these copies; in checked studies unresolved V genes cover under half, and the rest lacks a known reason. This sample holds around 100,000 clones; about 95% were observed only once. The ten largest clonotypes hold around 0.31% of the sample.

This TCR came from a human donor in good health. Sequenced sample: T cells isolated from PBMCs. The rearranged segments are TRBV29-1 and TRBJ2-5; the D gene is perhaps TRBD1, on 6 matching bases. The DNA is as follows: TGCAGCGTTAGACAGGTCGCCAAGACCCAGTACTTC. Its protein is CSVRQVAKTQYF.